Below are 5 T cell receptor beta chains sequenced from a single sample in a study of cytomegalovirus exposure and HLA in healthy donors. Amplification used 60 Vbeta primers and 13 Jbeta primers. Using immunoSEQ multiplex PCR, the repertoire was profiled, and TCRdb retains in-frame clones only, with some absent. The sample contains around 130,000 clones, roughly 79% of which appear only once. Sequencing used PBMCs. The receptors come from a woman aged 50 to 65 in good health and CMV-seronegative.

This clone occurred a few times. The V call is TRBV30, the J call TRBJ1-2, with 10 nucleotides matching TRBD1. V lost 4 bases and J lost 0; bases outside the gene matches: 11. This CDR3 has 17 amino acids. Germline-derived CDR1 and CDR2 are GTSNPN and SVGIG (reference sequence). CDR3 DNA sequence: TGTGCCTGGACTTGGGGAGGGACAGGGGAGACTAACTATGGCTACACCTTC. Protein: CAWTWGGTGETNYGYTF. Full variable domain (outside the CDR3, taken from reference TRBV30 and TRBJ1-2): SQTIHQWPATLVQPVGSPLSLECTVEGTSNPNLYWYRQAAGRGLQLLFYSVGIGQISSEVPQNLSASRPQDRQFILSSKKLLLSDSGFYLCAWTWGGTGETNYGYTFGSGTRLTVV.

This chain links TRBV15 with TRBJ1-4, with D maybe TRBD1 (6 bases). V dropped 3 bases and J dropped 13 bases, with 12 bases sitting between them. This CDR3 contains 12 residues. The germline V gene has CDR1 LNHNV and CDR2 YYDKDF (reference sequence). Written as DNA, the CDR3 is TGTGCCACCAGCAGGGAAACAGGGTTACTGTTTTTT. Translation gives CATSRETGLLFF. Full variable domain (remainder filled in from reference TRBV15 and TRBJ1-4): DAMVIQNPRYQVTQFGKPVTLSCSQTLNHNVMYWYQQKSSQAPKLLFHYYDKDFNNEADTPDNFQSRRPNTSFCFLDIRSPGLGDTAMYLCATSRETGLLFFGSGTQLSVL.

The chain employs TRBV18 and TRBJ1-1; a possible D gene is TRBD1 (6 bases). Germline-derived CDR1 and CDR2 are KGHSH and LQKENI. The CDR3 covers 18 residues. The V gene lost 2 bases and the J gene lost 0 bases, with 19 bases spanning the gap. CDR3 region: CASSPEQGGGLLNTEAFF. The CDR3 nucleotides are TGTGCCAGCTCACCAGAACAGGGTGGGGGTTTATTGAACACTGAAGCTTTCTTT.

This chain connects TRBV9 to TRBJ2-1, with 7 bases lining up with TRBD2. Germline V gene data show CDR1 as SGDLS and CDR2 as YYNGEE. The CDR3 is 14 residues long. With V trimmed by 2 bases and J by 12 bases, 11 bases remained unmatched. The CDR3: CASSVAGEVGPQFF. CDR3 nucleotides: TGTGCCAGCAGCGTGGCGGGAGAAGTTGGTCCGCAGTTCTTC.

This clone was observed a few times. This chain links TRBV6-5 with TRBJ1-1; D not resolved. Germline V CDR1 and CDR2: MNHEY, SVGAGI. The CDR3 extends over 14 amino acids. V lost 2 bases and J lost 7, with 14 bases in between. CDR3: CASSYVMGRYEAFF. DNA for the CDR3: TGTGCCAGCAGTTACGTTATGGGCCGGTATGAAGCTTTCTTT.